Sequencing of this T cell receptor (beta chain) was carried out in a study of PD-L1 blockade in urothelial cancer. Study overall: Atezolizumab was started by patients around 2014 at 1,200 mg intravenously every 3 weeks.

The time point is: pretreatment peripheral blood. Here immunoSEQ multiplex PCR was the method, and the copy in TCRdb shows in-frame clones only, minus some. The table records some 50,000 clones, about 83% of them present only once. The CDR3 runs to 15 residues. V dropped 2 bases and J dropped 0; count of bases not matched to a gene: 3. Germline V gives CDR1 KGHSH, CDR2 LQKENI. Sequences were derived from PBMCs, sampled around atezolizumab (anti-PD-L1) treatment. This sequence originates from a woman aged 60-75 years with urothelial cancer. The chain has TRBV18 and TRBJ1-1; 7 bases are shared with TRBD1. CDR3 nucleotide sequence: TGTGCCAGCTCACCATGGGGACAGTTGAACACTGAAGCTTTCTTT. It yields the protein CASSPWGQLNTEAFF.